The 32 T cell receptor beta chains below all came from one sample that was sequenced in a study of T-cell memory formation after mild COVID-19. TCRdb re-called the 5' RACE reads through MiXCR, storing one row per CDR3 protein. The sample shows 550,000 to 700,000 distinct CDR3 sequences, about a sixth of them seen only once. Sequences were obtained from PBMCs or a T cell subset sorted from them (not recorded which). All receptors derive from an adult woman who had mild COVID-19 (a few samples of this study predate the infection). Cell type and time point are not known.

This clonotype appeared a few times. J is TRBJ2-1 and V is TRBV7-9; D unresolved. Between the trimmed V and J ends, which lost 3 bases and 3 bases, there was a span of 9 bases. Germline lookup yields CDR1 SEHNR and CDR2 FQNEAQ (reference sequence). The CDR3 is made up of 14 amino acids. CDR3 protein: CASSFPPVYNEQFF. CDR3 coding DNA: TGTGCCAGCAGCTTCCCCCCTGTCTACAATGAGCAGTTCTTC.

The genes are TRBV7-9 and TRBJ1-5; 7 positions agree with TRBD1. Germline V CDR1 and CDR2: SEHNR, FQNEAQ (reference sequence). The CDR3 covers 17 residues. V was pared by 1 base and J by 0 bases, with 6 bases of the junction left unmatched. The CDR3 spells CASSLGGGQSSNQPQHF. CDR3 sequence (DNA): TGTGCCAGCAGCTTAGGGGGGGGACAGAGTAGCAATCAGCCCCAGCATTTT.

The gene calls are TRBV6-5 and TRBJ2-5; 10 nucleotides align to TRBD2. Germline loops: CDR1 MNHEY, CDR2 SVGAGI. The CDR3 has 15 amino acids. V lost 8 bases and J lost 4; bases outside the gene matches: 10. This chain's CDR3 is CASRRAGGPRETQYF. CDR3 DNA sequence: TGTGCCAGCCGGCGAGCGGGGGGGCCTCGAGAGACCCAGTACTTC.

This clonotype has just a few counts. The junction shows a germline mismatch at one end, possibly a read error. The V and J genes are TRBV7-3 and TRBJ2-3, with 10 bases aligning to TRBD2. Per the germline V gene, CDR1 is SGHTA and CDR2 is FQGTGA. The CDR3 is 16 residues long. The CDR3, as DNA: TGTGCTAGCAGCTTAGAACTAGCGGGGAACACAGATACGCAGTATTTT. It is translated as CASSLELAGNTDTQYF.

The rearrangement joins TRBV11-2 to TRBJ2-7; 12 nucleotides agree with TRBD2. Germline CDR1 is SGHAT and CDR2 is FQNNGV. Trimming took 7 bases from V and 2 from J; bases not matched to a gene: 9. The CDR3 length is 16 residues. The CDR3 sequence is CASTLATSGRTYEQYF. In nucleotides, the CDR3 is TGTGCCAGCACCCTGGCGACTAGCGGGAGAACCTACGAGCAGTACTTC.

This clonotype was found a few times. As DNA, the CDR3 is TGCGCCAGCAGCTTGGTAGAAAGCACAGATACGCAGTATTTT. It is translated as CASSLVESTDTQYF. The chain is built from TRBV5-1 and TRBJ2-3, with no clear D. The CDR3 is 14 amino acids. CDR1 is SGHRS, CDR2 YFSETQ, per germline. V lost 0 bases, J lost 0 bases, and 5 bases lay in between.

This clonotype was counted a few times. The gene calls are TRBV12-3 or TRBV12-4 and TRBJ2-5, with D unresolved. This CDR3 is 12 amino acids long. V was clipped by 3 bases and J by 1 base, with 3 bases between them. In nucleotides, the CDR3 is TGTGCCAGCAGTTTTCTCCAAGAGACCCAGTACTTC. Translating it yields CASSFLQETQYF.

A few counts support this clonotype. The chain is built from TRBV4-2 and TRBJ1-2; D call uncertain. The CDR3 consists of 14 residues. Germline V gene sequence: CDR1 LGHNA, CDR2 YNFKEQ. V lost 0 bases and J lost 3, with 8 bases in between. The CDR3 sequence is CASSQDPRDYGYTF. CDR3 DNA sequence: TGTGCCAGCAGCCAAGATCCGCGGGACTATGGCTACACCTTC.

This clonotype was seen a few times. The rearrangement joins TRBV24-1 to TRBJ2-3, with D possibly TRBD1 on 6 matching bases. The CDR3 runs to 15 residues. Germline CDR1 KGHDR, CDR2 SFDVKD. Between the trimmed V and J ends, which lost 1 base and 4 bases, there was a span of 11 bases. Here the CDR3 reads CATSDLQGDADTQYF. CDR3 nucleotide sequence: TGTGCCACCAGTGATTTACAGGGCGATGCAGATACGCAGTATTTT.

This rearrangement joins TRBV12-3 or TRBV12-4 to TRBJ2-5, with 7 bases lining up with TRBD2. Unmatched junction bases numbered 14, after V lost 6 bases and J lost 7 bases. The CDR3 sequence is 15 residues long. CDR3 region: CASSLRGLLRGTQYF. Written as DNA, the CDR3 is TGTGCCAGCAGCCTCCGGGGACTACTGCGTGGGACCCAGTACTTC.

The V call is TRBV5-4, the J call TRBJ2-2; 7 bases match TRBD2. Germline trimming cut 4 bases from V and 9 bases from J; bases unmatched to any gene: 12. This CDR3 is built from 15 residues. Germline CDR1 reads SGHNT; CDR2 reads YYREEE (reference sequence). The CDR3 is CASSISSGQDRELFF. The CDR3 bases are TGTGCCAGCAGCATTTCTAGCGGCCAGGACCGGGAGCTGTTTTTT.

This chain links TRBV11-2 with TRBJ2-2; 8 bases match TRBD1. J lost 3 bases, V lost 4 bases, and 4 bases had no gene match. Germline loops: CDR1 SGHAT, CDR2 FQNNGV. CDR3 length: 15 amino acids. CDR3 in DNA: TGTGCCAGCAGCTCGGGACAGGTCTACACCGGGGAGCTGTTTTTT. It yields the protein CASSSGQVYTGELFF.

This rearrangement joins TRBV7-9 to TRBJ1-4; D may be TRBD1 (5 bases). CDR1 is SEHNR, CDR2 FQNEAQ, per germline (reference sequence). CDR3 size: 16 residues. V gave up 3 bases and J gave up 6 bases, with 17 bases separating them. This CDR3 is CASSLGTPLPDEKLFF. The DNA of the CDR3 is TGTGCCAGCAGCTTGGGGACTCCTCTACCGGATGAAAAACTGTTTTTT.

This clonotype was seen at least ten times. Sequence at one end of the junction differs from germline and may be a read error. The rearrangement uses TRBV7-2 and TRBJ2-5; D unclear. From germline, CDR1 is SGHTA and CDR2 FQGNSA. CDR3 size: 13 residues. The CDR3 DNA reads as TGCGCCAGCAGCTTGGGGTACCAAGAGACCCAGTACTTC. Amino acid sequence: CASSLGYQETQYF. The whole variable domain, filled in from reference TRBV7-2 and TRBJ2-5, reads GAGVSQSPSNKVTEKGKDVELRCDPISGHTALYWYRQSLGQGLEFLIYFQGNSAPDKSGLPSDRFSAERTGGSVSTLTIQRTQQEDSAVYLCASSLGYQETQYFGPGTRLLVL.

This clonotype was seen repeatedly, ten times or more. V is TRBV7-2 and J is TRBJ1-4; 9 positions match TRBD1. Germline CDR1 and CDR2: SGHTA and FQGNSA. This CDR3 comprises 15 residues. The V and J ends lost 6 bases and 5 bases, in that order; junction bases with no gene match: 7. The CDR3 DNA is TGTGCCAGCAGTCGCCGCGGGACAGGGAATGAAAAACTGTTTTTT. Protein product: CASSRRGTGNEKLFF.

The genes are TRBV9 and TRBJ2-1; 10 bases are a match to TRBD2. Germline V gene data show CDR1 as SGDLS and CDR2 as YYNGEE. The CDR3 loop spans 16 amino acids. V lost 1 base, J lost 6 bases, and 7 bases stayed unmatched. CDR3 in DNA: TGTGCCAGCAGCGTACCTCAGCGGGGGGGCCCCAATGAGCAGTTCTTC. Amino acid sequence: CASSVPQRGGPNEQFF.

This clonotype was observed a few times. This rearrangement joins TRBV9 to TRBJ2-1; 7 nucleotides match TRBD2. The CDR3 is 15 residues long. The junction had 7 bases not matched to a gene; V was cut back by 3 bases and J by 4 bases. Germline loops: CDR1 SGDLS, CDR2 YYNGEE. CDR3 sequence: CASSALGEGYNEQFF. The CDR3 DNA reads TGTGCCAGCAGCGCCCTGGGGGAGGGTTACAATGAGCAGTTCTTC.

CDR3 amino acids: CASSQETSGISPSNEQFF. The CDR3 DNA sequence: TGTGCCAGCAGCCAGGAAACTAGCGGGATATCTCCTTCCAATGAGCAGTTCTTC. This chain connects TRBV3-1 to TRBJ2-1, with 10 bases matching TRBD2. The CDR3 covers 18 residues. Germline lookup yields CDR1 LGHDT and CDR2 YNNKEL (reference sequence). Trimming took 3 bases from V and 6 from J; bases not matched to a gene: 14.

This chain connects TRBV4-3 to TRBJ2-3; no clear D gene. This CDR3 spans 15 amino acids. The V end lost 4 bases, the J end lost 2 bases, and 13 bases lay between the germline ends. Germline loops: CDR1 LGHNA, CDR2 YSLEER. The CDR3 here is CASSLDTWTTDTQYF. The CDR3 nucleotides read TGCGCCAGCAGCCTCGACACCTGGACCACAGATACGCAGTATTTT.

The sample holds a few counts of this clonotype. The chain carries TRBV7-7 and TRBJ2-5; possibly TRBD2 for D (7 bases). V lost 5 bases and J lost 4, with 20 bases in between. The CDR3 is 16 residues long. In germline, CDR1 is SSHAT, CDR2 FNYEAQ (reference sequence). The CDR3 spells CASSRRLGGGGETQYF. The DNA for the CDR3 is TGTGCCAGCAGCCGTCGACTTGGCGGGGGCGGAGAGACCCAGTACTTC.

The chain recombines TRBV7-8 with TRBJ2-2; TRBD1 matches 7 bases. Trimming removed 4 bases from V and 4 bases from J; junction bases left unmatched: 3. The V gene's germline CDR1 is SGHVS and CDR2 FQNEAQ. The CDR3 covers 14 residues. The CDR3, as DNA: TGTGCCAGCAGCTGGGGACAGCCCACCGGGGAGCTGTTTTTT. Residues: CASSWGQPTGELFF.

CDR3 residues: CASSLNAGEETQYF. The CDR3 nucleotides are TGTGCCAGCAGCCTTAACGCCGGGGAAGAGACCCAGTACTTC. The V and J genes are TRBV7-8 and TRBJ2-5; possible D gene TRBD2, 5 bases. V was clipped by 5 bases and J by 3 bases, with 13 bases between them. The germline V gene has CDR1 SGHVS and CDR2 FQNEAQ. This CDR3 spans 14 amino acids.

Only one count was recorded for this clonotype. The rearrangement joins TRBV18 to TRBJ2-5, with D perhaps matching TRBD1 (6 bases). Germline values: CDR1 KGHSH, CDR2 LQKENI. This CDR3 spans 14 amino acids. Between the trimmed V and J ends, which lost 3 bases and 5 bases, there was a span of 13 bases. CDR3 loop: CASSPPQGKETQYF. The CDR3 coding sequence is TGTGCCAGCTCACCGCCGCAGGGGAAGGAGACCCAGTACTTC.

This chain connects TRBV6-5 to TRBJ2-3; TRBD2 matches 9 bases. Germline V gene data show CDR1 as MNHEY and CDR2 as SVGAGI. CDR3 length: 14 amino acids. Germline trimming cut 5 bases from V and 3 bases from J; bases unmatched to any gene: 3. CDR3 residues: CASSRLAATDTQYF. As DNA, the CDR3 is TGTGCCAGCAGTAGACTAGCGGCTACAGATACGCAGTATTTT.

The chain has TRBV7-9 and TRBJ1-1, with D unclear. Trimming left V 2 bases short and J 4 bases short, with 5 bases between. In germline, CDR1 is SEHNR, CDR2 FQNEAQ (reference sequence). CDR3 length: 12 amino acids. The DNA for the CDR3 is TGTGCCAGCAGCTTATTCATCACTGAAGCTTTCTTT. It is translated as CASSLFITEAFF. The full variable domain, rest sourced from reference TRBV7-9 and TRBJ1-1, is DTGVSQNPRHKITKRGQNVTFRCDPISEHNRLYWYRQTLGQGPEFLTYFQNEAQLEKSRLLSDRFSAERPKGSFSTLEIQRTEQGDSAMYLCASSLFITEAFFGQGTRLTVV.

This clonotype appeared a few times. The chain combines TRBV5-5 with TRBJ1-5; 9 positions match TRBD1. The CDR3 spans 16 residues. The germline CDR1 and CDR2 sequences are SGHKS and YYEKEE (reference sequence). V shed 2 bases, J shed 7 bases, and the junction held 10 bases outside the gene matches. Written as DNA, the CDR3 is TGTGCCAGCAGCTTCGGACAGGGGAATTTGGTGCAGCCCCAGCATTTT. Translated, it gives CASSFGQGNLVQPQHF.

The chain joins TRBV10-3 to TRBJ2-6; D call uncertain. Germline V CDR1 and CDR2: ENHRY, SYGVKD. There are 13 residues in the CDR3. V lost 5 bases and J lost 2, with 4 bases in between. CDR3 loop: CAISPPGANVLTF. CDR3 nucleotides: TGTGCCATCAGTCCTCCTGGGGCCAACGTCCTGACTTTC.

This clonotype has more than one count but fewer than ten. The chain has TRBV7-8 and TRBJ2-5, with 7 bases aligning to TRBD2. Per germline, CDR1 SGHVS and CDR2 FQNEAQ. V shed 5 bases and J 5 bases; nucleotides not matched to a gene: 20. This CDR3 is built from 18 residues. CDR3 sequence (DNA): TGTGCCAGCAGCCTTAGACTAGCAACGTTTAAATACAAGGAGACCCAGTACTTC. Amino acids: CASSLRLATFKYKETQYF.

The V and J genes are TRBV5-1 and TRBJ1-2; D perhaps matches TRBD1 (5 bases). Germline V gives CDR1 SGHRS, CDR2 YFSETQ. V was trimmed by 4 bases and J by 4 bases, leaving 14 bases between them. The CDR3 runs to 14 residues. The CDR3 DNA is TGCGCCAGCAGCCTGGGGACTCTGGGCTATGGCTACACCTTC. This encodes CASSLGTLGYGYTF.

The chain is built from TRBV19 and TRBJ2-1; 8 bases fit TRBD2. The germline V gene encodes CDR1 LNHDA and CDR2 SQIVND (reference sequence). V lost 1 base to trimming and J lost 7 bases; unmatched junction nucleotides: 6. This CDR3 has 15 amino acids. CDR3 sequence reads: CASSIAGGPWNEQFF. Written as DNA, the CDR3 is TGTGCCAGTAGTATAGCGGGAGGGCCTTGGAATGAGCAGTTCTTC.

This clonotype occurred a few times. V is TRBV10-3 and J is TRBJ2-7; the D is unclear. V lost 4 bases to trimming and J lost 6 bases, with 10 bases between them. Germline CDR1 and CDR2: ENHRY and SYGVKD. This CDR3 has 12 residues. The CDR3 DNA reads TGTGCCATCAGTGTGCTCTTCTCCGAGCAGTACTTC. Residues: CAISVLFSEQYF.

This rearrangement joins TRBV2 to TRBJ2-7; D not resolved. The germline V and J ends were trimmed by 6 bases and 0 bases, with 15 bases remaining between them. The CDR3 runs to 15 residues. In germline, CDR1 is SNHLY, CDR2 FYNNEI. CDR3 residues: CASSRWTVSSYEQYF. For the CDR3, the DNA is TGTGCCAGCAGCCGGTGGACGGTTAGCTCCTACGAGCAGTACTTC.